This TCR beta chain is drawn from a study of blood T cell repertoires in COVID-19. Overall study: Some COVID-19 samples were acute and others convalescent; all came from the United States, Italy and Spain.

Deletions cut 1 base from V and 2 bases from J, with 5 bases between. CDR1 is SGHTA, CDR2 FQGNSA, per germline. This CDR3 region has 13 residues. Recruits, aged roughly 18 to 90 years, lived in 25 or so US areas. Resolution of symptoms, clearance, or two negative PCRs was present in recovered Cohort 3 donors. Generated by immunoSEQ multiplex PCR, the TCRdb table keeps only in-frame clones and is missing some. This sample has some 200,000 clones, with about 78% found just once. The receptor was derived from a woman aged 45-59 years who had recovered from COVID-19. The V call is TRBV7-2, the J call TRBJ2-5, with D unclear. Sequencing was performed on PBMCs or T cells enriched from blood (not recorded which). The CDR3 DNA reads TGTGCCAGCAGCTTAGACATACAAGAGACCCAGTACTTC. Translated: CASSLDIQETQYF.